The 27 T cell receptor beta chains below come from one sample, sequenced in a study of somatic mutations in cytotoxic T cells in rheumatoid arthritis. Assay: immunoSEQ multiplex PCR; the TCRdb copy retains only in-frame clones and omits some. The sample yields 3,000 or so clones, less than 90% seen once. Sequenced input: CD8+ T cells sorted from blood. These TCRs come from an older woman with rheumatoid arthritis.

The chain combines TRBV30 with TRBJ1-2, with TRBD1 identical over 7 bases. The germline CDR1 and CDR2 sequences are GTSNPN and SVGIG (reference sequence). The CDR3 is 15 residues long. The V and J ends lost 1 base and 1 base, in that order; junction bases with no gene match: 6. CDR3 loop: CAWSEGAGLNYGYTF. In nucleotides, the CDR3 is TGTGCCTGGAGTGAGGGGGCAGGGCTTAACTATGGCTACACCTTC.

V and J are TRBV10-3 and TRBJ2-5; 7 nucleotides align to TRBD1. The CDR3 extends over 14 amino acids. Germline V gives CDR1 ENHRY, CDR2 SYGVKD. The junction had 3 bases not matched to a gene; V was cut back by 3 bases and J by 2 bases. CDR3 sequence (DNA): TGTGCCATCAGTGAAGAGGGACAGCAAGAGACCCAGTACTTC. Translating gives CAISEEGQQETQYF.

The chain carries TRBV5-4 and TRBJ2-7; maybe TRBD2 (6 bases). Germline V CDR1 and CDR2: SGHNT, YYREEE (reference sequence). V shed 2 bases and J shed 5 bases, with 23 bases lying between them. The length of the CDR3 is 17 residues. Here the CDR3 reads CASSFGGEGWGLDEQYF. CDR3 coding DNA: TGTGCCAGCAGCTTCGGCGGGGAAGGATGGGGATTGGACGAGCAGTACTTC.

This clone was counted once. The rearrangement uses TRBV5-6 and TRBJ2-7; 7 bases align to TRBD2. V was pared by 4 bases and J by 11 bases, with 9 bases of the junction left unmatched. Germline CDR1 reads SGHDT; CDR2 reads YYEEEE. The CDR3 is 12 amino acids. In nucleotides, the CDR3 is TGTGCCAGCAGCCTCGGGGGGAGGACGGAGTACTTC. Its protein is CASSLGGRTEYF.

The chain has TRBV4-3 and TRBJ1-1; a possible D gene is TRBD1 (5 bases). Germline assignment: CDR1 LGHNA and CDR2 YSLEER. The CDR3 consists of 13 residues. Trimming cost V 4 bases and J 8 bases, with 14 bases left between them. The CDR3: CASSPPGGDEAFF. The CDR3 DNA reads TGCGCCAGCAGCCCACCGGGCGGGGACGAAGCTTTCTTT.

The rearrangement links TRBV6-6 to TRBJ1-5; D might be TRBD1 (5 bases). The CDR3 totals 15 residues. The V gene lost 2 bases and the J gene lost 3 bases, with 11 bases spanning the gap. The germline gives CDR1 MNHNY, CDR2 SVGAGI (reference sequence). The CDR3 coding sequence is TGTGCCAGCAGTTACCTAACAGGACCCAATCAGCCCCAGCATTTT. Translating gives CASSYLTGPNQPQHF.

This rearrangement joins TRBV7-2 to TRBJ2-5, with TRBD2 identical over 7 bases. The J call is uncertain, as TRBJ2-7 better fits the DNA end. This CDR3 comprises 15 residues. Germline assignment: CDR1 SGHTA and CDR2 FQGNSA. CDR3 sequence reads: CASSLRASGNYEQYF. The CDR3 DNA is TGTGCCAGCAGCTTAAGGGCTAGCGGAAACTACGAGCAGTACTTC.

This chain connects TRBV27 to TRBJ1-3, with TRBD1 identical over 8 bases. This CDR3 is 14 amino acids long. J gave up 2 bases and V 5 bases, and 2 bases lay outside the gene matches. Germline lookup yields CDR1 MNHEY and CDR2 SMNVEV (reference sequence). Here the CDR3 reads CASSPDRAGNTIYF. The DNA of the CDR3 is TGTGCCAGCAGTCCGGACAGGGCTGGAAACACCATATATTTT.

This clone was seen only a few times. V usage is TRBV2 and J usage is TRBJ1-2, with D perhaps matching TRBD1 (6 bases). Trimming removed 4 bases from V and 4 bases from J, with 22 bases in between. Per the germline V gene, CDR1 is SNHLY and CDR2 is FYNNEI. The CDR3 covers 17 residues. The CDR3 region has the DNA TGTGCCAGCAGTGTTGTTACGCACCGGGACATAATCTATGGCTACACCTTC. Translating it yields CASSVVTHRDIIYGYTF.

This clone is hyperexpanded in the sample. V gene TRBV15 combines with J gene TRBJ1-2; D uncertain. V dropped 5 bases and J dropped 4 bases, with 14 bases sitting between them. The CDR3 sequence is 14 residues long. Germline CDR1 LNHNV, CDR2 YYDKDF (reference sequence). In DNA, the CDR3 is TGTGCCACCAGCGGGCCCGGCCGCGTCTATGGCTACACCTTC. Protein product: CATSGPGRVYGYTF.

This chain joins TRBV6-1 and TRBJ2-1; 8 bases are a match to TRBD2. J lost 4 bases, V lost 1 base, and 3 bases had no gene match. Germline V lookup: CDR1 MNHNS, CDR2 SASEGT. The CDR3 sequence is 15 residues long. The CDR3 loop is CASSEGVAGYNEQFF. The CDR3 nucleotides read TGTGCCAGCAGTGAAGGGGTAGCGGGGTACAATGAGCAGTTCTTC.

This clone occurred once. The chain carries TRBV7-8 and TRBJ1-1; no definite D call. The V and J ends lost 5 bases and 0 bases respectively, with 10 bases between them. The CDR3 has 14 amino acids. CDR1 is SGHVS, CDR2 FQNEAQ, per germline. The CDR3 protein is CASSLQLLNTEAFF. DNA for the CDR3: TGTGCCAGCAGCCTCCAGTTGCTGAACACTGAAGCTTTCTTT. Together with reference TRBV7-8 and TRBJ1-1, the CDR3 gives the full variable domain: GAGVSQSPRYKVAKRGQDVALRCDPISGHVSLFWYQQALGQGPEFLTYFQNEAQLDKSGLPSDRFFAERPEGSVSTLKIQRTQQEDSAVYLCASSLQLLNTEAFFGQGTRLTVV.

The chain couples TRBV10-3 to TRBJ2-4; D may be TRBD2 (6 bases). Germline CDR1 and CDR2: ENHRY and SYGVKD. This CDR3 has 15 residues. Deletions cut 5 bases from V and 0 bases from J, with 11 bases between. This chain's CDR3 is CAISPAGIAKNIQYF. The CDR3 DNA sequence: TGTGCCATCAGTCCGGCGGGGATAGCCAAAAACATTCAGTACTTC.

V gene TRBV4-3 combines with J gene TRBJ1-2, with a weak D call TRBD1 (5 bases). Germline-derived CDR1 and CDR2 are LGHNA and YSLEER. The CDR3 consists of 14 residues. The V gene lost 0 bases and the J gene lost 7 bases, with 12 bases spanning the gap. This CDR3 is CASSQDRTPGGYTF. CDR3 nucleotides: TGCGCCAGCAGCCAAGATAGGACACCCGGTGGCTACACCTTC.

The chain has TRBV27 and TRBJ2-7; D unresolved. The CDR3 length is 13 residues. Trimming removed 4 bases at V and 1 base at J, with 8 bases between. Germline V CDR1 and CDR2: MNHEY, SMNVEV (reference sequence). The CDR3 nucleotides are TGTGCCAGCAGTTGGAGCGTTTCCTACGAGCAGTACTTC. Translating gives CASSWSVSYEQYF.

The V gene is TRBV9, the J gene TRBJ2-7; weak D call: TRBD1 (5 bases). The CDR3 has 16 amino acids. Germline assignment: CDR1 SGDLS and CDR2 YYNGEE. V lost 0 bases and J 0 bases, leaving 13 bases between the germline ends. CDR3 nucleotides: TGTGCCAGCAGCGTAGAACGGACAACCCCCTCCTACGAGCAGTACTTC. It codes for CASSVERTTPSYEQYF.

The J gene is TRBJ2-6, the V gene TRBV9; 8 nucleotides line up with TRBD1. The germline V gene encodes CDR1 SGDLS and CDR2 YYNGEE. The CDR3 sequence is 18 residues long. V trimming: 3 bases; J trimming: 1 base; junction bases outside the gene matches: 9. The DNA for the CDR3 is TGTGCCAGCAGCGCGAGGGACAGGCTTGGTTCTGGGGCCAACGTCCTGACTTTC. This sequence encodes CASSARDRLGSGANVLTF.

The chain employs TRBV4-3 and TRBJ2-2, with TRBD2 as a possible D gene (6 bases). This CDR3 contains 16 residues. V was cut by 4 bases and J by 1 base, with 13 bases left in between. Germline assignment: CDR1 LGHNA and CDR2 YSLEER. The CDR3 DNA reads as TGCGCCAGCAGCCCTTATTGGAGGGAGAACACCGGGGAGCTGTTTTTT. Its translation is CASSPYWRENTGELFF.

The CDR3 is CASGLPGWADTQYF. In nucleotides, the CDR3 is TGTGCTAGTGGTTTGCCGGGATGGGCAGATACGCAGTATTTT. This rearrangement joins TRBV12-5 to TRBJ2-3; a possible D gene is TRBD2 (5 bases). The ends were cut back, 2 bases at V and 4 bases at J, with 10 bases in the middle. From germline, CDR1 is LGHNT and CDR2 FRNRAP. The CDR3 has 14 amino acids.

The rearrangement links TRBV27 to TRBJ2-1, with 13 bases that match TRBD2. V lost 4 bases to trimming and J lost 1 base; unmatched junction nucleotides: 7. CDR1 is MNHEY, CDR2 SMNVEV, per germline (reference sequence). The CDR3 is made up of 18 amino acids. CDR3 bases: TGTGCCAGCAGTTCCGGGACTAGCGGGGTTACGTCCTACAATGAGCAGTTCTTC. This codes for CASSSGTSGVTSYNEQFF.

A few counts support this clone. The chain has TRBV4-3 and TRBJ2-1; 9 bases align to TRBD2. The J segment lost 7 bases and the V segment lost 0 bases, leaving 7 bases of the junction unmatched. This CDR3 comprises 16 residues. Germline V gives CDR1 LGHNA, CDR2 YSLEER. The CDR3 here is CASSQESGGPWNEQFF. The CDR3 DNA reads TGCGCCAGCAGCCAAGAAAGCGGGGGGCCGTGGAATGAGCAGTTCTTC.

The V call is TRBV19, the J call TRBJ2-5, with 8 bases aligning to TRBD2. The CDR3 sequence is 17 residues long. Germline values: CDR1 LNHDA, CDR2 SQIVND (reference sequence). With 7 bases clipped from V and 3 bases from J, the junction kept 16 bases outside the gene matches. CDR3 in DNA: TGTGCCAGTACCGGGATATGGTGGCGGGGGGATGAAGAGACCCAGTACTTC. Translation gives CASTGIWWRGDEETQYF.

DNA for the CDR3: TGCGCCAGCAGCCAAGGGCCTGGGCAGACCCAGTACTTC. Protein: CASSQGPGQTQYF. V is TRBV4-1 and J is TRBJ2-5; D gene unclear. The germline CDR1 and CDR2 sequences are MGHRA and YSYEKL. Trimming took off 1 base at V and 6 bases at J, with 9 bases between the two ends. The CDR3 has 13 amino acids.

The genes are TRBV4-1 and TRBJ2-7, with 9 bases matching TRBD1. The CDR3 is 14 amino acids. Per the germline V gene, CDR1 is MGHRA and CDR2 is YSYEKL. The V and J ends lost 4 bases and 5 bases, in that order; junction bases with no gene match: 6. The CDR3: CASSRQGGENEQYF. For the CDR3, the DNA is TGCGCCAGCAGCCGACAGGGGGGCGAAAACGAGCAGTACTTC.

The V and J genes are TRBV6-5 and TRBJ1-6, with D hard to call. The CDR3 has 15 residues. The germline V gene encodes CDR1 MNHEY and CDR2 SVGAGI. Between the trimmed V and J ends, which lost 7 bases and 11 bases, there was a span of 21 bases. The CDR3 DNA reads TGTGCCAGCACCCTCGGAGAGGGCTTTAGGGCACCCCTCCACTTT. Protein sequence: CASTLGEGFRAPLHF.

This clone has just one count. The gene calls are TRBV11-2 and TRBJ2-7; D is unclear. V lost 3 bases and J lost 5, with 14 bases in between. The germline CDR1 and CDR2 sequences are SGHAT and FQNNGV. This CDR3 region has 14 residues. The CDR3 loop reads CASSLMDPGDEQYF. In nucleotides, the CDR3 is TGTGCCAGCAGCTTGATGGATCCAGGCGACGAGCAGTACTTC.

CDR3 bases: TGTGCCAGCAGCTTGGAGGAGTACAGGGTGGAAGGTAAAGACACCGGGGAGCTGTTTTTT. Protein sequence: CASSLEEYRVEGKDTGELFF. The chain is built from TRBV5-5 and TRBJ2-2; maybe TRBD1 (6 bases). The germline CDR1 and CDR2 sequences are SGHKS and YYEKEE (reference sequence). The CDR3 covers 20 residues. Between the trimmed V and J ends, which lost 0 bases and 3 bases, there was a span of 24 bases.